This T cell receptor (beta chain) originates from a study of shared clonotypes between healthy human individuals. Worth noting for this clone: Its antigen is not known.

The study's findings and limits: All-four-donor shared clonotypes had higher generation probabilities than non-shared clonotypes did. Sharing across four donors was seen in approximately 5.2% of naive CD4 clonotypes.

The data were produced by immunoSEQ multiplex PCR, yet TCRdb's version contains in-frame clones alone and is incomplete. This table holds about 1 million clones, around four fifths found once. Germline trimming cut 7 bases from V and 2 bases from J; bases unmatched to any gene: 6. CDR1 is SNHLY and CDR2 is FYNNEI in the germline V gene. The CDR3 contains 14 residues. This TCR derives from a man between 18 and 29 years old in good health. Sequenced: memory CD4+ T cells sorted from blood. The subset denotes: CD45RA-negative fraction. The chain couples TRBV2 to TRBJ2-3, with 7 bases fitting TRBD1. CDR3 sequence: CASKSGQNTDTQYF. In DNA form, the CDR3 reads TGTGCCAGCAAATCGGGACAGAACACAGATACGCAGTATTTT.